This entry describes one T cell receptor beta chain. Produced via immunoSEQ multiplex PCR; TCRdb's table is partial and in-frame only. The data hold about 80,000 clones, with roughly 98% observed a single time. The CDR3 is made up of 14 amino acids. From germline, CDR1 is SGHTA and CDR2 FQGTGA. With V trimmed by 5 bases and J by 5 bases, 6 bases remained unmatched. The data were taken from a study of technical replicates of blood from a handful of donors. V usage is TRBV7-3 and J usage is TRBJ2-3; TRBD2 matches 8 bases. This clonotype was obtained from a human donor in good health. The material sequenced was T cells isolated from PBMCs. CDR3 in DNA: TGTGCCAGCAGCATGACTAGCGCCCTAGATACGCAGTATTTT. This translates into CASSMTSALDTQYF.